This is a list of T cell receptor beta chains from one sample in a study of blood T cell repertoires in COVID-19. TCRdb keeps only in-frame clones here, not all; method: immunoSEQ multiplex PCR. The data hold about 100,000 clones, with just over 85% observed a single time. The sequencing sample was made of peripheral blood. All receptors derive from a human donor in a cohort sampled during active COVID-19. CDR3s include the opening cysteine and the closing phenylalanine or tryptophan. The order of the fields is V gene, J gene, D gene, clone size, CDR3 DNA, CDR3 protein. The D gene is left open where the match is weak. The listing skips clone size in some rows; elsewhere it reads once, few, many or a size class.

v_gene: TRBV2
j_gene: TRBJ1-1
d_gene: TRBD1
abundance: -
CDR3nt: TGTGCCAGCAGTGAAAGGCAGGGGGTTGGTGAAGCTTTCTTT
CDR3aa: CASSERQGVGEAFF

v_gene: TRBV5-4
j_gene: TRBJ2-7
d_gene: TRBD1
abundance: -
CDR3nt: TGTGCCAGCAGCTCTACAGGGGTCGAGGCTAAGCAGTACTTC
CDR3aa: CASSSTGVEAKQYF

v_gene: TRBV10-1
j_gene: TRBJ2-1
d_gene: TRBD2
abundance: -
CDR3nt: TGCGCCAGCAGGTGGGGACTAGCGGGAGGGTCCCGCTCCTACAATGAGCAGTTCTTC
CDR3aa: CASRWGLAGGSRSYNEQFF

v_gene: TRBV7-6
j_gene: TRBJ2-2
d_gene: -
abundance: -
CDR3nt: TGTGCCAGCAGCTTTAAGAACACCGGGGAGCTGTTTTTT
CDR3aa: CASSFKNTGELFF

v_gene: TRBV6-6
j_gene: TRBJ2-3
d_gene: -
abundance: once
CDR3nt: TGTGCCAGCAGTTACTTAGCGTCAAGGTCGTCAGATACGCAGTATTTT
CDR3aa: CASSYLASRSSDTQYF

v_gene: TRBV9
j_gene: TRBJ2-3
d_gene: -
abundance: -
CDR3nt: TGTGCCAGCAAAGCCGGGTCGACAGATACGCAGTATTTT
CDR3aa: CASKAGSTDTQYF

v_gene: TRBV19
j_gene: TRBJ2-3
d_gene: TRBD2
abundance: -
CDR3nt: TGTGCCAGTAGTACCTATCGGGGGCGGGAGGCTCTGGGTACGCAGTATTTT
CDR3aa: CASSTYRGREALGTQYF

v_gene: TRBV3-1/TRBV3-2
j_gene: TRBJ1-3
d_gene: -
abundance: -
CDR3nt: TGTGCCAGCACCGCTGGGGGGTCCGGAAACACCATATATTTT
CDR3aa: CASTAGGSGNTIYF

v_gene: TRBV11-3
j_gene: TRBJ2-3
d_gene: TRBD2
abundance: -
CDR3nt: TGTGCCAGCAGCTCCTTAGCGGGAGGGGGCACAGATACGCAGTATTTT
CDR3aa: CASSSLAGGGTDTQYF

v_gene: TRBV5-6
j_gene: TRBJ2-6
d_gene: -
abundance: -
CDR3nt: TGTGCCAGCAGCTTGCTCTCTGGGGCCAACGTCCTGACTTTC
CDR3aa: CASSLLSGANVLTF

v_gene: TRBV11-2
j_gene: TRBJ2-3
d_gene: -
abundance: once
CDR3nt: TGTGCCAGCAGCCGGGGATCCCTAAGCACAGATACGCAGTATTTT
CDR3aa: CASSRGSLSTDTQYF

v_gene: TRBV10-3
j_gene: TRBJ2-7
d_gene: TRBD2
abundance: -
CDR3nt: TGTGCCATCAGTGCTTTAGCGGGAGGGGAGGAGCAGTACTTC
CDR3aa: CAISALAGGEEQYF

v_gene: TRBV4-1
j_gene: TRBJ1-5
d_gene: TRBD1
abundance: -
CDR3nt: TGCGCCAGCAGCCAAACAGGGGGCAGCAATCAGCCCCAGCATTTT
CDR3aa: CASSQTGGSNQPQHF

v_gene: TRBV2
j_gene: TRBJ1-4
d_gene: -
abundance: -
CDR3nt: TGTGCCAGCAGCCCGCGGGGGGGGAAGGGCTCTAATGAAAAACTGTTTTTT
CDR3aa: CASSPRGGKGSNEKLFF

v_gene: TRBV15
j_gene: TRBJ1-1
d_gene: -
abundance: -
CDR3nt: TGTGCCACCAGCAGAGCCGCTGAAGCTTTCTTT
CDR3aa: CATSRAAEAFF

v_gene: TRBV5-1
j_gene: TRBJ2-7
d_gene: -
abundance: -
CDR3nt: TGCGCCAGCAGCTTGTTACAGGGATCCTACGAGCAGTACTTC
CDR3aa: CASSLLQGSYEQYF

v_gene: TRBV7-9
j_gene: TRBJ2-7
d_gene: -
abundance: once
CDR3nt: TGTGCCAGCAGCCCCCGGGTGTACGAGCAGTACTTC
CDR3aa: CASSPRVYEQYF

v_gene: TRBV7-2
j_gene: TRBJ2-7
d_gene: TRBD2
abundance: -
CDR3nt: TGTGCCAGCAGCTTAGTGGCTAGCGGGAGTATATCCTACGAGCAGTACTTC
CDR3aa: CASSLVASGSISYEQYF

v_gene: TRBV7-9
j_gene: TRBJ2-7
d_gene: TRBD2
abundance: -
CDR3nt: TGTGCCAGCAGCTCTCCCAGCGGGAGAGGGGCCTACGAGCAGTACTTC
CDR3aa: CASSSPSGRGAYEQYF

v_gene: TRBV6-5
j_gene: TRBJ2-3
d_gene: -
abundance: -
CDR3nt: TGTGCCAGCAGCTTCCGGAGCACAGATACGCAGTATTTT
CDR3aa: CASSFRSTDTQYF

v_gene: TRBV6-1
j_gene: TRBJ2-7
d_gene: TRBD1
abundance: -
CDR3nt: TGTGCCAGCAGTGTGATCCCCGGGACAGGGGGTGGGTACGAGCAGTACTTC
CDR3aa: CASSVIPGTGGGYEQYF

v_gene: TRBV10-3
j_gene: TRBJ2-2
d_gene: TRBD2
abundance: -
CDR3nt: TGTGCCATCAGTGCCGGGACTAGCGGGATATTGAACACCGGGGAGCTGTTTTTT
CDR3aa: CAISAGTSGILNTGELFF

v_gene: TRBV12-3/TRBV12-4
j_gene: TRBJ1-6
d_gene: TRBD1
abundance: -
CDR3nt: TGTGCCAGCGCGCGACAGGGGATTTCACCCCTCCACTTT
CDR3aa: CASARQGISPLHF

v_gene: TRBV2
j_gene: TRBJ2-1
d_gene: TRBD2
abundance: -
CDR3nt: TGTGCCAGCAGTGGGTGGGGGGGTTCCTACAATGAGCAGTTCTTC
CDR3aa: CASSGWGGSYNEQFF

v_gene: TRBV19
j_gene: TRBJ2-5
d_gene: TRBD1
abundance: -
CDR3nt: TGTGCCAGTAGTACCCGAGGGGGCGGCGAGACCCAGTACTTC
CDR3aa: CASSTRGGGETQYF

v_gene: TRBV30
j_gene: TRBJ1-2
d_gene: -
abundance: once
CDR3nt: TGTGCCTCCACACACAGATATGGCTACACCTTC
CDR3aa: CASTHRYGYTF

v_gene: TRBV25-1
j_gene: TRBJ2-1
d_gene: TRBD2
abundance: -
CDR3nt: TGTGCCAGCAGGGGACTAGCGGGAGTATTGGGTGAGCAGTTCTTC
CDR3aa: CASRGLAGVLGEQFF

v_gene: TRBV6-5
j_gene: TRBJ2-7
d_gene: TRBD2
abundance: -
CDR3nt: TGTGCCAGCAGTCGAGGGACTAGCGGAGCCTACGAGCAGTACTTC
CDR3aa: CASSRGTSGAYEQYF

v_gene: TRBV7-3
j_gene: TRBJ2-1
d_gene: -
abundance: once
CDR3nt: TGTGCCAGCAGCTTGTCTAAGAGTGAGCAGTTCTTC
CDR3aa: CASSLSKSEQFF

v_gene: TRBV5-1
j_gene: TRBJ1-1
d_gene: -
abundance: -
CDR3nt: TGCGCCAGCAGCCCGGGACTACGGGCATACACTGAAGCTTTCTTT
CDR3aa: CASSPGLRAYTEAFF

v_gene: TRBV3-1/TRBV3-2
j_gene: TRBJ2-3
d_gene: -
abundance: -
CDR3nt: TGTGCCAGCAGCCCCTCTGCGGAGACCGCCACCACAGATACGCAGTATTTT
CDR3aa: CASSPSAETATTDTQYF

v_gene: TRBV3-1/TRBV3-2
j_gene: TRBJ2-7
d_gene: TRBD2
abundance: -
CDR3nt: TGTGCCAGCAGTCCCAGGACTAGCGGGGTATACGAGCAGTACTTC
CDR3aa: CASSPRTSGVYEQYF

v_gene: TRBV6-5
j_gene: TRBJ1-5
d_gene: -
abundance: -
CDR3nt: TGTGCCAGCACTGGGACATCAAATCAGCCCCAGCATTTT
CDR3aa: CASTGTSNQPQHF

v_gene: TRBV6-2/TRBV6-3
j_gene: TRBJ2-7
d_gene: TRBD2
abundance: -
CDR3nt: TGTGCCAGCACCCCCTCCGGGAGGGGGTATAGTGAGCAGTACTTC
CDR3aa: CASTPSGRGYSEQYF

v_gene: TRBV2
j_gene: TRBJ2-2
d_gene: -
abundance: -
CDR3nt: TGTGCCAGCAGTCCCCGCCAAGGGAGGACCGGGGAGCTGTTTTTT
CDR3aa: CASSPRQGRTGELFF

v_gene: TRBV25-1
j_gene: TRBJ2-1
d_gene: TRBD2
abundance: -
CDR3nt: TGTGCCAGCAGTGCCCACCGCGGCGCGGGAGGGGCTAATGAGCAGTTCTTC
CDR3aa: CASSAHRGAGGANEQFF

v_gene: TRBV7-8
j_gene: TRBJ2-3
d_gene: TRBD2
abundance: once
CDR3nt: TGTGCCAGCAGCCCCTATCGGGTAGCGGGAGGCAATACGCAGTATTTT
CDR3aa: CASSPYRVAGGNTQYF

v_gene: TRBV4-1
j_gene: TRBJ1-4
d_gene: -
abundance: -
CDR3nt: TGCGCCAGCAGCCAAGATGGTCAGGCAAGGGGGAACGAAAAACTGTTTTTT
CDR3aa: CASSQDGQARGNEKLFF

v_gene: TRBV28
j_gene: TRBJ2-2
d_gene: -
abundance: -
CDR3nt: TGTGCCAGCAGTTTATACGGGTTGAACACCGGGGAGCTGTTTTTT
CDR3aa: CASSLYGLNTGELFF

v_gene: TRBV25-1
j_gene: TRBJ2-1
d_gene: -
abundance: once
CDR3nt: TGTGCCAGCAGTGAGCGAGGCTGGGAGCAGTTCTTC
CDR3aa: CASSERGWEQFF

v_gene: TRBV28
j_gene: TRBJ2-5
d_gene: TRBD2
abundance: -
CDR3nt: TGTGCCAGCAGCCGGTGGGGGGGCCAAGAGACCCAGTACTTC
CDR3aa: CASSRWGGQETQYF

v_gene: TRBV9
j_gene: TRBJ2-1
d_gene: -
abundance: -
CDR3nt: TGTGCCAGCAGCCCGCAGGGTGAGCAGTTCTTC
CDR3aa: CASSPQGEQFF

v_gene: TRBV3-1/TRBV3-2
j_gene: TRBJ1-4
d_gene: TRBD1
abundance: -
CDR3nt: TGTGCCAGCAGCCAAGGAGACGACAGGGTAAGTGAAAAACTGTTTTTT
CDR3aa: CASSQGDDRVSEKLFF

v_gene: TRBV27
j_gene: TRBJ2-2
d_gene: -
abundance: -
CDR3nt: TGTGCCAGCACCCCCTGGCCATCCCGGGCCGGGGAGCTGTTTTTT
CDR3aa: CASTPWPSRAGELFF

v_gene: TRBV30
j_gene: TRBJ1-6
d_gene: TRBD1
abundance: -
CDR3nt: TGTGCCTGGAGTGTCCGGGACAGGGGCCTTTATAATTCACCCCTCCACTTT
CDR3aa: CAWSVRDRGLYNSPLHF

v_gene: TRBV27
j_gene: TRBJ2-5
d_gene: -
abundance: -
CDR3nt: TGTGCCAGCAGTTTATCGGGCACCCAAGAGACCCAGTACTTC
CDR3aa: CASSLSGTQETQYF

v_gene: TRBV19
j_gene: TRBJ1-1
d_gene: -
abundance: -
CDR3nt: TGTGCCAGTGGTGAGCGACCCATCTCTGAAGCTTTCTTT
CDR3aa: CASGERPISEAFF

v_gene: TRBV2
j_gene: TRBJ1-6
d_gene: -
abundance: once
CDR3nt: TGTGCCAGCAGTGAAGCGTTCGGACAAGCGGGATCACCCCTCCACTTT
CDR3aa: CASSEAFGQAGSPLHF

v_gene: TRBV7-6
j_gene: TRBJ2-7
d_gene: TRBD1
abundance: -
CDR3nt: TGTGCCAGCAGCTCGGGACAGGGTCCTTCCTACGAGCAGTACTTC
CDR3aa: CASSSGQGPSYEQYF

v_gene: TRBV11-2
j_gene: TRBJ2-7
d_gene: TRBD1
abundance: few
CDR3nt: TGTGCCAGCAGCCGGGACAGCTACGAGCAGTACTTC
CDR3aa: CASSRDSYEQYF

v_gene: TRBV6-4
j_gene: TRBJ2-2
d_gene: -
abundance: -
CDR3nt: TGTGCCAGCAGTGAGGGGCAGATTGGCGGGGAGCTGTTTTTT
CDR3aa: CASSEGQIGGELFF